A selection of T cell receptor beta chains follows, all from one sample in a study of blood T cell repertoires in COVID-19. Produced via immunoSEQ multiplex PCR; TCRdb's table is partial and in-frame only. The sample lists around 200,000 clones, about 88% occurring once. The sequenced material came from peripheral blood. The receptors shown here come from a man aged 40-55 years with acute or convalescent COVID-19. CDR3s include the opening cysteine and the closing phenylalanine or tryptophan. The D gene is left open where the match is weak. Expanded clones are given a class, and other clones once, few, many or no size at all.

j_gene | d_gene | v_gene | abundance | CDR3nt | CDR3aa
TRBJ2-7 | TRBD1 | TRBV5-1 | NA | TGCGCCAGCAGCGCGGAGACACATGCGACAGGGGACTACGAGCAGTACTTC | CASSAETHATGDYEQYF
TRBJ2-7 | NA | TRBV7-9 | NA | TGTGCCAGCAGCTTGTTTAGCCCTGACGAGCAGTACTTC | CASSLFSPDEQYF
TRBJ2-3 | NA | TRBV15 | NA | TGTGCCACCAGCTTCAGGACTAGCACAGATACGCAGTATTTT | CATSFRTSTDTQYF
TRBJ2-5 | TRBD2 | TRBV7-8 | NA | TGTGCCAGCAGCTACACGGGGGGGGGAGTAGGCGAGACCCAGTACTTC | CASSYTGGGVGETQYF
TRBJ2-5 | TRBD2 | TRBV7-6 | NA | TGTGCCAGCAGCCTCCGGACTAGCGGGGAACAAGAGACCCAGTACTTC | CASSLRTSGEQETQYF
TRBJ2-1 | TRBD1 | TRBV19 | NA | TGTGCCAGTAGTACCAGGGACAGGGCCCATAACAATGAGCAGTTCTTC | CASSTRDRAHNNEQFF
TRBJ2-1 | NA | TRBV5-4 | NA | TGTGCCAGCAGCCGGGGCGGGATTGGGTACAATGAGCAGTTCTTC | CASSRGGIGYNEQFF
TRBJ2-4 | TRBD1 | TRBV28 | NA | TGTGCCAGCAGTAATGGGGGACAGGGAAGGTACATTCAGTACTTC | CASSNGGQGRYIQYF
TRBJ2-7 | NA | TRBV20-1 | NA | TGCAGTGCTAGTCTGGGGCAATCGGACGAGCAGTACTTC | CSASLGQSDEQYF
TRBJ2-5 | NA | TRBV29-1 | NA | TGCAGCGCAGACCCCACAGGGTCGGAGACCCAGTACTTC | CSADPTGSETQYF
TRBJ2-3 | NA | TRBV24-1 | few | TGTGCCACCAGTGGGTTGACAGCCGGGTGGGGCACAGATACGCAGTATTTT | CATSGLTAGWGTDTQYF
TRBJ2-7 | NA | TRBV4-1 | NA | TGCGCCAGCAGCGATGACTCTCCTTCCTACGAGCAGTACTTC | CASSDDSPSYEQYF
TRBJ2-3 | TRBD2 | TRBV10-3 | NA | TGTGCCATCAGTGACGGCGGGAGCGGCACAGATACGCAGTATTTT | CAISDGGSGTDTQYF
TRBJ1-1 | NA | TRBV6-5 | NA | TGTGCCAGCTTTCTTGGGGGGGGAATTGGCACTGAAGCTTTCTTT | CASFLGGGIGTEAFF
TRBJ2-5 | TRBD1 | TRBV18 | NA | TGTGCCAGCTCACCAGGACAGGGTCAAGAGACCCAGTACTTC | CASSPGQGQETQYF
TRBJ2-1 | TRBD2 | TRBV6-5 | NA | TGTGCCAGCAGCCAGCGGGGGAGCTCCTACAATGAGCAGTTCTTC | CASSQRGSSYNEQFF